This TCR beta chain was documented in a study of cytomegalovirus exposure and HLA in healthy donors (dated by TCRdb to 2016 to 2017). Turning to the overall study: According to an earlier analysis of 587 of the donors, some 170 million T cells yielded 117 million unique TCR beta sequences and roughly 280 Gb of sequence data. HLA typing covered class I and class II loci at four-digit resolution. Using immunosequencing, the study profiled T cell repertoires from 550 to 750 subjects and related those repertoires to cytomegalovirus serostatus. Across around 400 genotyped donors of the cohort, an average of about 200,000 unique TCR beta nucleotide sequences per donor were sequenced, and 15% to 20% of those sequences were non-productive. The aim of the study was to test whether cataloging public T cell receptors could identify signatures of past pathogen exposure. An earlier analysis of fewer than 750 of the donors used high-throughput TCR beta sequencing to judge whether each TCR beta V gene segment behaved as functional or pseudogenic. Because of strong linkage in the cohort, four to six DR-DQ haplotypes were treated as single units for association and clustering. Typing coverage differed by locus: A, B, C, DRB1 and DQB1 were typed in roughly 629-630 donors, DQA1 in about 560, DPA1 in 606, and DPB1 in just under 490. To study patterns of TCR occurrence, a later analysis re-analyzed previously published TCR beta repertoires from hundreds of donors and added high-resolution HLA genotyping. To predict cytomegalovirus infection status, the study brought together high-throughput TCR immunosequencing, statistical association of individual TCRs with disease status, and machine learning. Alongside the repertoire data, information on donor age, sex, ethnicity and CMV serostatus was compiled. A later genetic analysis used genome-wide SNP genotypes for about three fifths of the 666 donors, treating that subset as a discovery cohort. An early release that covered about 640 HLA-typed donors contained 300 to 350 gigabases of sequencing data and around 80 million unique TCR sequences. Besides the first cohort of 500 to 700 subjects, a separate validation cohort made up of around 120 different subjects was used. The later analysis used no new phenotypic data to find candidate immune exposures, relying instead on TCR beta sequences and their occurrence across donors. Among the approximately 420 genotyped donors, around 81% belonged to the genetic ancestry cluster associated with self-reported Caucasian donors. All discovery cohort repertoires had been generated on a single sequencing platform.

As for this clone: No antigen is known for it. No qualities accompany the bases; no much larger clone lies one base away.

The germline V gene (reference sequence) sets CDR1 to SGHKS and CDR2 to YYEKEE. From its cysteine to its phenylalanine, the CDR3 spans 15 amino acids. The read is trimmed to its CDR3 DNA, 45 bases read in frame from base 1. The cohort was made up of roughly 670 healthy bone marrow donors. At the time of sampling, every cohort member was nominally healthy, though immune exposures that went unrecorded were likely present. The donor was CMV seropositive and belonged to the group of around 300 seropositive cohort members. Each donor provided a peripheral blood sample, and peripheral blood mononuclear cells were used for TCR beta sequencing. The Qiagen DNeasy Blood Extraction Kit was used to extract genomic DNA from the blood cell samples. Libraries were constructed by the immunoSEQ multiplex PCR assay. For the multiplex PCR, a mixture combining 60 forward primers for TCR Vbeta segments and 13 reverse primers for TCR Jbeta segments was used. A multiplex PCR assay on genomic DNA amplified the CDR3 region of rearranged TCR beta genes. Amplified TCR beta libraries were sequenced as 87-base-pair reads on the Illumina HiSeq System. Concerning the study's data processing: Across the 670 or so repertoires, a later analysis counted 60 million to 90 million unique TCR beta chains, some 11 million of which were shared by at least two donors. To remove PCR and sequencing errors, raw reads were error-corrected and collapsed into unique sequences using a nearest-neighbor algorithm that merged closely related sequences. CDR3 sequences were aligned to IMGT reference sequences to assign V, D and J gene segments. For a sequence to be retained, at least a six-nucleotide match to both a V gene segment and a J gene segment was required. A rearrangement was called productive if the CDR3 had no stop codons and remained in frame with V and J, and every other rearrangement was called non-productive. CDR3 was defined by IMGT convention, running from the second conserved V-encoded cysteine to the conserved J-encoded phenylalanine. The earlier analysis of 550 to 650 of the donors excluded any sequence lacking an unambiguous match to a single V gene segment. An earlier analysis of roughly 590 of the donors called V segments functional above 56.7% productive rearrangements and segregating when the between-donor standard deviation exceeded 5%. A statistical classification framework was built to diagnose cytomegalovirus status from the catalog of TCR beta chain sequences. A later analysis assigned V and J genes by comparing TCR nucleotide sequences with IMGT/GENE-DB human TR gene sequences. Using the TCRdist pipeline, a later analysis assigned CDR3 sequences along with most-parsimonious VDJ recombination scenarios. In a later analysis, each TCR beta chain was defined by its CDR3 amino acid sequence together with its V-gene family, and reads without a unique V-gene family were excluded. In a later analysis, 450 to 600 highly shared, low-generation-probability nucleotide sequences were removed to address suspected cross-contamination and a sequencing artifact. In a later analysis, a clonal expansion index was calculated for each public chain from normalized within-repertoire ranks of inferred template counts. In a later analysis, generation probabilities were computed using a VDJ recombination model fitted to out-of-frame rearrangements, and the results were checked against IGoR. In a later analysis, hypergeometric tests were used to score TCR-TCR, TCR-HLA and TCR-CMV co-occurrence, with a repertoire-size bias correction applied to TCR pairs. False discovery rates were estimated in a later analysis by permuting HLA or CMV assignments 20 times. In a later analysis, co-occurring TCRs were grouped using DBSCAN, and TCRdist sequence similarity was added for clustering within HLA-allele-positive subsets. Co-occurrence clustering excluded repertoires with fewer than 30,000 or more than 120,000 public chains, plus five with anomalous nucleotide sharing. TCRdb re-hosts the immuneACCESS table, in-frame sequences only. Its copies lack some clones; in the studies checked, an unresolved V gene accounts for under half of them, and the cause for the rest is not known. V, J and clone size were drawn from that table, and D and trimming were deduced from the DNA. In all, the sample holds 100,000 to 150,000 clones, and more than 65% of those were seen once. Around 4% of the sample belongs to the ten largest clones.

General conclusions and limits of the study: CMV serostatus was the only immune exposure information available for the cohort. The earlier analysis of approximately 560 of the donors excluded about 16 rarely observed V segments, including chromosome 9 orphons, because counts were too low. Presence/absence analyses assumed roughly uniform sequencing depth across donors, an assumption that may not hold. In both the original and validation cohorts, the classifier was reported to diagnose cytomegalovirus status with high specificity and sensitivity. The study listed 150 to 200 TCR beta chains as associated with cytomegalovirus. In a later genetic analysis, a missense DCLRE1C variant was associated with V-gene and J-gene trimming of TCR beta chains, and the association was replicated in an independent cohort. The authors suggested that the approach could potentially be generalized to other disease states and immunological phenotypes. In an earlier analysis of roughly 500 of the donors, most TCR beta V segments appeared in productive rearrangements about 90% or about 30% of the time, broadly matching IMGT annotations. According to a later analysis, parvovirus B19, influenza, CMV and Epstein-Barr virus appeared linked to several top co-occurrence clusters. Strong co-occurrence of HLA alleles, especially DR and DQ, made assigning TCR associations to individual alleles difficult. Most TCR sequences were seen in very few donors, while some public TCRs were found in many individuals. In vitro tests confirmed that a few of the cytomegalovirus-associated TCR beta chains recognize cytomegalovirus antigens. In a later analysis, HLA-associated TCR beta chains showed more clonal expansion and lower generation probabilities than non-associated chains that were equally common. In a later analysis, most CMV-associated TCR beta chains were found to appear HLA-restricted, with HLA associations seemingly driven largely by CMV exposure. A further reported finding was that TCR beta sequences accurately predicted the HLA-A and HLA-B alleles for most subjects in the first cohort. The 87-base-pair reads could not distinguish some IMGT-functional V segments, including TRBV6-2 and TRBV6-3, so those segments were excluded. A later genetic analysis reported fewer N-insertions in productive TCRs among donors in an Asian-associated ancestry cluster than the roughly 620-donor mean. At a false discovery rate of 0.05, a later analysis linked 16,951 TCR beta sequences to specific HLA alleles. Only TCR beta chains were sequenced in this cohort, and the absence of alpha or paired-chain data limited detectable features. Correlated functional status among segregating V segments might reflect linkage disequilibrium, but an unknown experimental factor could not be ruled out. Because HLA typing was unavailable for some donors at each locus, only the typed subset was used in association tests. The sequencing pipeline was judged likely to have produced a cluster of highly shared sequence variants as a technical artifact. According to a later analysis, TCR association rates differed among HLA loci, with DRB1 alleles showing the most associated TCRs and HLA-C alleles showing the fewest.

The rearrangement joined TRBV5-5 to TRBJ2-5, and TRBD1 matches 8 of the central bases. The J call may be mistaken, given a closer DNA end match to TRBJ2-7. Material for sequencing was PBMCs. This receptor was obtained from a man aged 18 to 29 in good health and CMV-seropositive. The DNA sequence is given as TGTGCCAGCAGCTCCAGGGGGCAGGAGATTTCCGAGCAGTACTTC. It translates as CASSSRGQEISEQYF.